The 3 T cell receptor beta chains below were found in one sample sequenced in a study of T cells in Graves' hyperthyroidism and ophthalmopathy. Amplification of TCR beta CDR3 regions used RNA as the template. HTBI primers were used for first-round RT-PCR of the TCR CDR3. From the multiplex PCR reads, TCRdb called clonotypes with MiXCR, one entry per CDR3 protein. The sample yields a few hundred thousand distinct CDR3 sequences, roughly 46% seen once. Sequenced input: peripheral blood or thyroid tissue (not recorded which). Every receptor here comes from a woman younger than 35 with Graves' hyperthyroidism.

This clonotype was seen at least ten times. The chain links TRBV9 to TRBJ2-5, with D uncertain. Germline V lookup: CDR1 SGDLS, CDR2 YYNGEE. The CDR3 runs 17 residues. V was trimmed by 3 bases and J by 5 bases, leaving 23 bases between them. The CDR3 DNA reads TGTGCCAGCAGCGCAGGCCACGGAGATGATTTGGGGGAGACCCAGTACTTC. Protein sequence: CASSAGHGDDLGETQYF.

This clonotype was observed at least ten times. This chain uses TRBV4-1 with TRBJ2-7, with 7 bases identical to TRBD2. The ends lost 4 bases at V and 4 bases at J; junction bases unmatched: 10. CDR1 MGHRA and CDR2 YSYEKL come from the germline V gene. The CDR3 contains 15 residues. CDR3 sequence reads: CASSLGVAGEYEQYF. For the CDR3, the DNA is TGCGCCAGCAGCCTCGGGGTGGCGGGAGAATACGAGCAGTACTTC.

The gene calls are TRBV15 and TRBJ2-7, with 10 bases fitting TRBD2. V lost 2 bases to trimming and J lost 5 bases; unmatched junction nucleotides: 12. This CDR3 has 17 amino acids. CDR1 is LNHNV and CDR2 is YYDKDF in the germline V gene (reference sequence). CDR3 nucleotide sequence: TGTGCCACCAGCAGATACACAGCGGGAGGGCCTTCAGACGAGCAGTACTTC. It codes for CATSRYTAGGPSDEQYF.